These 10 T cell receptor beta chains were all obtained from the same sample, sequenced in a study of identifying expanded T cells in peripheral blood (dated by TCRdb to 2018 to 2020). Library creation used the immunoSEQ multiplex PCR assay. Not all clones reach the TCRdb copy of this immuneACCESS table, which keeps in-frame sequences only. Checked studies attribute under half of the gap to unresolved V genes and leave the rest unexplained. This sample lists more than 75,000 clones; 75% to 90% were detected once. 5.6% of the sample is in the top ten clones. The sample consisted of blood. These receptors were obtained from a person between 18 and 69 years old in good health.

This chain links TRBV6-6 with TRBJ1-6, with a weak D call TRBD1 (5 bases). The CDR3 has 13 residues. Germline V gene lookup returns CDR1 MNHNY and CDR2 SVGAGI (reference sequence). The V end lost 7 bases, the J end lost 9 bases, and 13 bases lay between the germline ends. This chain's CDR3 is CASKQGWSSPLHF. The CDR3 nucleotides are TGTGCCAGCAAGCAGGGCTGGTCTTCACCCCTCCACTTT.

The chain uses TRBV7-6 and TRBJ2-7, with D possibly matching TRBD1 (6 bases). The V end was cut by 1 base, the J end by 4 bases, with 11 bases between. CDR3 size: 14 residues. CDR1 SGHVS and CDR2 FNYEAQ come from the germline V gene. In nucleotides, the CDR3 is TGTGCCAGCAGCTTAGATGGACAGCCTTACGAGCAGTACTTC. As protein: CASSLDGQPYEQYF.

CDR3 nucleotides: TGTGCCAGCAGCGATTATACGGGACACCAATTAGAGATGGACACTGAAGCTTTCTTT. Translation: CASSDYTGHQLEMDTEAFF. The chain carries TRBV11-2 and TRBJ1-1, with D perhaps TRBD1 (6 bases). The CDR3 has 19 residues. The V and J ends lost 5 bases and 3 bases respectively, with 28 bases between them. Germline CDR1 is SGHAT and CDR2 is FQNNGV.

The genes are TRBV4-1 and TRBJ1-2; 8 nucleotides align to TRBD1. The CDR3 has 15 amino acids. Germline V CDR1 and CDR2: MGHRA, YSYEKL. V trimming: 3 bases; J trimming: 6 bases; junction bases outside the gene matches: 9. The CDR3 loop reads CASSHTYRGYNGYTF. Written as DNA, the CDR3 is TGCGCCAGCAGCCATACCTACAGGGGGTACAATGGCTACACCTTC.

The chain links TRBV9 to TRBJ1-4, with D possibly being TRBD1 (6 bases). CDR1 is SGDLS, CDR2 YYNGEE, per germline. V lost 4 bases, J lost 5 bases, and 15 bases lay in between. CDR3 size: 15 residues. CDR3 region: CASSPGGLKNEKLFF. For the CDR3, the DNA is TGTGCCAGCAGCCCCGGGGGCCTAAAAAATGAAAAACTGTTTTTT.

This clone was counted between two and nine times. The rearrangement joins TRBV4-3 to TRBJ1-1, with D unresolved. The germline V and J ends were trimmed by 3 bases and 3 bases, with 11 bases remaining between them. Germline CDR1 LGHNA, CDR2 YSLEER. This CDR3 contains 14 residues. The CDR3 coding sequence is TGCGCCAGCAGCCAGGGCGGCGGGTACACTGAAGCTTTCTTT. Translation gives CASSQGGGYTEAFF.

The V call is TRBV11-2, the J call TRBJ1-2; D not certain. V dropped 2 bases and J dropped 8 bases, with 21 bases sitting between them. The CDR3 sequence is 16 residues long. The germline CDR1 and CDR2 sequences are SGHAT and FQNNGV. The CDR3 here is CASSLTSRAGSLGYTF. CDR3 nucleotide sequence: TGTGCCAGCAGCTTAACTAGTCGGGCCGGATCTTTGGGCTACACCTTC.

The chain carries TRBV19 and TRBJ1-6; 8 nucleotides align to TRBD1. Germline CDR1 and CDR2: LNHDA and SQIVND (reference sequence). The V segment lost 0 bases and the J segment 7 bases; nucleotides outside the gene matches: 5. The CDR3 covers 16 residues. CDR3 amino acids: CASSIEDRGSNSPLHF. CDR3 nucleotides: TGTGCCAGTAGTATAGAAGACAGGGGTAGCAATTCACCCCTCCACTTT.

The chain carries TRBV5-6 and TRBJ1-2; D unclear. Germline V gene sequence: CDR1 SGHDT, CDR2 YYEEEE. The CDR3 sequence is 14 residues long. V shed 0 bases and J shed 2 bases, with 8 bases lying between them. CDR3 residues: CASSLVSVNYGYTF. As DNA, the CDR3 is TGTGCCAGCAGCTTGGTGTCGGTAAACTATGGCTACACCTTC.

The genes are TRBV5-4 and TRBJ2-3, with a possible D match to TRBD1 (6 bases). V was shortened by 2 bases and J by 4 bases, with 14 bases between the two germline ends. This CDR3 has 15 residues. Germline lookup yields CDR1 SGHNT and CDR2 YYREEE (reference sequence). DNA for the CDR3: TGTGCCAGCAGCTTATCCGGGCCAGGGGCAGATACGCAGTATTTT. Protein: CASSLSGPGADTQYF.